What follows is one T cell receptor beta chain and its context. Sample time point: newly diagnosed GD, antithyroid drugs for less than 3 months. PBMCs were the source of the RNA used for TCR sequencing. Between the trimmed V and J ends, which lost 3 bases and 4 bases, there was a span of 10 bases. This CDR3 has 13 residues. Per germline, CDR1 LGHNA and CDR2 YNFKEQ. Arm-PCR of CDR3 regions and iRepertoire HTBI primers were used to build TCR beta libraries. Each CDR3 protein gets one entry after TCRdb re-called the multiplex PCR reads with MiXCR. The sample lists hundreds of thousands of distinct CDR3 sequences, roughly a sixth occurring once. This sample is part of a study of regulatory T cells in long-lasting Graves disease. This sample also appeared in a second study, on T cells in Graves' hyperthyroidism and ophthalmopathy.

The rearrangement links TRBV4-2 to TRBJ2-7; no definite D call. The source of this sequence is a young man with Graves disease. The source was peripheral blood mononuclear cells (PBMCs), collected at new diagnosis, from a patient treated with antithyroid drugs. CDR3: CASSQMAAYEQYF. DNA of the CDR3: TGTGCCAGCAGCCAGATGGCGGCGTACGAGCAGTACTTC.